The 27 T cell receptor beta chains listed next were all sequenced from one sample in a study of blood T cell repertoires in COVID-19. TCRdb's copy holds only in-frame clones and misses some; the assay was immunoSEQ multiplex PCR. This sample carries 170,000 or so clones, about 88% of them seen once, and the ten largest clones take roughly 7%. Sequencing used PBMCs or T cells enriched from blood (not recorded which). The receptors shown here come from a woman in her forties or fifties who had recovered from COVID-19.

V gene TRBV7-9 combines with J gene TRBJ1-6, with 9 bases aligning to TRBD1. Germline V gives CDR1 SEHNR, CDR2 FQNEAQ (reference sequence). V dropped 5 bases and J dropped 8; count of bases not matched to a gene: 7. The CDR3 spans 15 residues. The chain's CDR3 is CASSTTTGGYSPLHF. The CDR3 nucleotides read TGTGCCAGCAGCACAACGACAGGGGGTTATTCACCCCTCCACTTT.

This chain uses TRBV28 with TRBJ1-3; TRBD1 might be the D (5 bases). Per germline, CDR1 MDHEN and CDR2 SYDVKM. The CDR3 extends over 15 amino acids. Trimming took off 6 bases at V and 2 bases at J, with 14 bases between the two ends. CDR3 protein: CASSPSDSAGNTIYF. The CDR3 DNA sequence: TGTGCCAGCAGCCCATCAGACAGCGCTGGAAACACCATATATTTT.

This clone was observed a single time. This chain connects TRBV2 to TRBJ1-5; 7 bases match TRBD1. J lost 4 bases, V lost 4 bases, and 7 bases had no gene match. This CDR3 has 15 residues. CDR1 is SNHLY, CDR2 FYNNEI, per germline. The CDR3 protein is CASSGTGVWNQPQHF. DNA for the CDR3: TGTGCCAGCAGTGGAACAGGGGTTTGGAATCAGCCCCAGCATTTT. Full variable domain (rest looked up from reference TRBV2 and TRBJ1-5): EPEVTQTPSHQVTQMGQEVILRCVPISNHLYFYWYRQILGQKVEFLVSFYNNEISEKSEIFDDQFSVERPDGSNFTLKIRSTKLEDSAMYFCASSGTGVWNQPQHFGDGTRLSIL.

The V and J genes are TRBV11-2 and TRBJ1-2; weak D call: TRBD1 (6 bases). Deletions cut 5 bases from V and 3 bases from J, with 10 bases between. Germline CDR1 is SGHAT and CDR2 is FQNNGV. This CDR3 region has 13 residues. This CDR3 is CASSPGEHYGYTF. Here the CDR3 DNA reads TGTGCCAGCAGCCCAGGGGAACACTATGGCTACACCTTC.

The chain recombines TRBV5-8 with TRBJ2-5; 10 bases line up with TRBD2. Germline CDR1 and CDR2: SGHTS and YDEGEE. The CDR3 runs to 16 residues. Unmatched junction bases numbered 6, after V lost 3 bases and J lost 1 base. CDR3 nucleotide sequence: TGTGCCAGCAGCTCCGGGACTAGCGCTTTCCAAGAGACCCAGTACTTC. It codes for CASSSGTSAFQETQYF.

The chain couples TRBV7-9 to TRBJ2-3; unclear D gene. CDR1 and CDR2 (germline): SEHNR, FQNEAQ (reference sequence). This CDR3 spans 17 amino acids. V dropped 5 bases and J dropped 0 bases, with 18 bases sitting between them. The CDR3 DNA reads as TGTGCCAGCAGCAATAACCCCGGTCGTACTAGCACAGATACGCAGTATTTT. It is translated as CASSNNPGRTSTDTQYF.

The rearrangement links TRBV5-4 to TRBJ2-3; 14 bases map to TRBD2. Germline CDR1 reads SGHNT; CDR2 reads YYREEE (reference sequence). This CDR3 region has 16 residues. Trimming at V came to 6 bases and at J to 4 bases, leaving 7 bases not matched to a gene. The DNA for the CDR3 is TGTGCCAGCAACAGACTAGCGGGAGGGAGGGCAGATACGCAGTATTTT. Protein: CASNRLAGGRADTQYF. Complete variable domain (other parts from reference TRBV5-4 and TRBJ2-3): ETGVTQSPTHLIKTRGQQVTLRCSSQSGHNTVSWYQQALGQGPQFIFQYYREEENGRGNFPPRFSGLQFPNYSSELNVNALELDDSALYLCASNRLAGGRADTQYFGPGTRLTVL.

This clone was recorded only once. V is TRBV7-9 and J is TRBJ2-7; D is possibly TRBD1 (7 bases). The CDR3 is 14 residues long. Per germline, CDR1 SEHNR and CDR2 FQNEAQ (reference sequence). The V end lost 6 bases, the J end lost 4 bases, and 16 bases lay between the germline ends. CDR3 amino acids: CASSKRAGGYEQYF. DNA of the CDR3: TGTGCCAGCAGTAAGAGAGCAGGGGGGTACGAGCAGTACTTC.

This clone appeared a few times. The chain joins TRBV27 to TRBJ1-2; tentatively, D is TRBD1 (6 bases). Germline V gives CDR1 MNHEY, CDR2 SMNVEV (reference sequence). The V gene lost 3 bases and the J gene lost 14 bases, with 16 bases spanning the gap. CDR3 length: 12 amino acids. In DNA form, the CDR3 reads TGTGCCAGCAGTTTCATTGGGGGGGCGCTAACCTTC. Its protein is CASSFIGGALTF.

CDR3 region: CASRSLQGSNTIYF. DNA for the CDR3: TGTGCCAGCAGAAGCCTGCAGGGATCGAACACCATATATTTT. This sequence joins TRBV6-5 and TRBJ1-3; a weak D match, TRBD1 (5 bases). Germline V lookup: CDR1 MNHEY, CDR2 SVGAGI. The V and J ends lost 6 bases and 7 bases respectively, with 16 bases between them. This CDR3 is 14 amino acids long.

V and J are TRBV30 and TRBJ2-5; weak D call: TRBD2 (6 bases). This CDR3 spans 15 amino acids. V lost 0 bases and J lost 2, with 13 bases in between. Germline CDR1 GTSNPN, CDR2 SVGIG (reference sequence). DNA for the CDR3: TGTGCCTGGAGTGTACGGGGGACCCTACAAGAGACCCAGTACTTC. Protein product: CAWSVRGTLQETQYF. The full variable domain, with the rest looked up from reference TRBV30 and TRBJ2-5, is SQTIHQWPATLVQPVGSPLSLECTVEGTSNPNLYWYRQAAGRGLQLLFYSVGIGQISSEVPQNLSASRPQDRQFILSSKKLLLSDSGFYLCAWSVRGTLQETQYFGPGTRLLVL.

This chain uses TRBV3-1 (or the pseudogene TRBV3-2) with TRBJ1-2; TRBD1 is a possible D gene (5 bases). Per the germline V gene, CDR1 is LGHDT and CDR2 is YNNKEL (reference sequence). The CDR3 has 15 residues. Trimming shortened V by 2 bases and J by 8 bases, and 18 bases separated the two germline ends. The chain's CDR3 is CASSQHPGDEGGYTF. The CDR3 DNA reads as TGTGCCAGCAGCCAACATCCGGGGGACGAAGGCGGCTACACCTTC.

The chain joins TRBV4-3 to TRBJ2-1, with D unclear. V shed 1 base and J shed 6 bases, with 10 bases lying between them. Per the germline V gene, CDR1 is LGHNA and CDR2 is YSLEER. The CDR3 is 14 amino acids. CDR3 amino acids: CASSQAILSNEQFF. CDR3 DNA sequence: TGCGCCAGCAGCCAAGCAATACTAAGCAATGAGCAGTTCTTC.

This chain joins TRBV19 and TRBJ1-5, with TRBD1 identical over 12 bases. Germline V gene sequence: CDR1 LNHDA, CDR2 SQIVND (reference sequence). The junction had 9 bases not matched to a gene; V was cut back by 7 bases and J by 2 bases. The CDR3 totals 17 residues. The CDR3 DNA sequence: TGTGCCAGTATGGGGGGACAGGGGGCCTACGGCAATCAGCCCCAGCATTTT. Its translation is CASMGGQGAYGNQPQHF.

This clone was detected only a few times. The chain employs TRBV10-3 and TRBJ2-5, with D perhaps matching TRBD2 (6 bases). Trimming took off 7 bases at V and 4 bases at J, with 13 bases between the two ends. The germline gives CDR1 ENHRY, CDR2 SYGVKD. The CDR3 sequence is 13 residues long. The CDR3 sequence: CAIMAGRGETQYF. The CDR3 nucleotides are TGTGCCATCATGGCGGGGCGGGGAGAGACCCAGTACTTC.

The genes are TRBV28 and TRBJ1-1, with D perhaps TRBD1 (6 bases). V lost 6 bases and J lost 5, with 19 bases in between. The germline CDR1 and CDR2 sequences are MDHEN and SYDVKM. There are 15 residues in the CDR3. The CDR3 DNA reads as TGTGCCAGCAGCTTTACCGGGGGGAGGGGGACTGAAGCTTTCTTT. Protein product: CASSFTGGRGTEAFF.

The chain couples TRBV23-1 to TRBJ2-5, with 10 bases that match TRBD2. TRBV23-1 is assigned to the ORF class and has an uncertain function. Losses at the gene ends were 3 bases for V and 2 bases for J; bases not matched to a gene: 6. CDR3 length: 16 residues. CDR3 sequence reads: CASSHFLAGEQETQYF. Here the CDR3 DNA reads TGCGCCAGCAGTCATTTTCTAGCGGGAGAACAAGAGACCCAGTACTTC.

The genes are TRBV7-9 and TRBJ1-1; the match to TRBD1 covers 8 bases. Losses at the gene ends were 5 bases for V and 3 bases for J; bases not matched to a gene: 5. This CDR3 comprises 14 residues. Germline CDR1 SEHNR, CDR2 FQNEAQ (reference sequence). CDR3 region: CASSRTGRDTEAFF. CDR3 nucleotides: TGTGCCAGCAGCCGGACAGGGAGGGACACTGAAGCTTTCTTT.

Worth noting for this clone: Sequence at one end of the junction differs from germline and may be a read error. The rearrangement joins TRBV2 to TRBJ2-5; 14 nucleotides line up with TRBD2. Germline values: CDR1 SNHLY, CDR2 FYNNEI. The CDR3 has 18 residues. The chain's CDR3 is CASREGTSGSMSRETQYF. The DNA of the CDR3 is TGTGCCAGCAGGGAAGGGACTAGCGGGAGTATGTCCAGAGAGACCCAGTACTTC. Full variable domain (remainder filled in from reference TRBV2 and TRBJ2-5): EPEVTQTPSHQVTQMGQEVILRCVPISNHLYFYWYRQILGQKVEFLVSFYNNEISEKSEIFDDQFSVERPDGSNFTLKIRSTKLEDSAMYFCASREGTSGSMSRETQYFGPGTRLLVL.

The gene calls are TRBV19 and TRBJ1-5, with unresolved D. This CDR3 region has 15 residues. Deletions cut 6 bases from V and 4 bases from J, with 16 bases between. Germline V gene data show CDR1 as LNHDA and CDR2 as SQIVND (reference sequence). CDR3 protein: CASSQGGVRNQPQHF. As DNA, the CDR3 is TGTGCCAGTAGCCAAGGCGGGGTACGGAATCAGCCCCAGCATTTT.

This chain links TRBV7-2 with TRBJ1-2, with D possibly being TRBD1 (5 bases). Trimming removed 5 bases from V and 4 bases from J, with 20 bases in between. The germline V gene encodes CDR1 SGHTA and CDR2 FQGNSA. The CDR3 has 16 amino acids. CDR3 protein: CASSPPGGGAFYGYTF. CDR3 in DNA: TGTGCCAGCAGCCCCCCGGGGGGAGGGGCCTTCTATGGCTACACCTTC.

The rearrangement uses TRBV4-3 and TRBJ2-1, with 15 bases aligning to TRBD2. V gave up 0 bases and J gave up 9 bases; unmatched junction bases: 18. CDR3 length: 21 amino acids. Germline lookup yields CDR1 LGHNA and CDR2 YSLEER. CDR3 loop: CASSQDILGGLAGGPPSEQFF. The CDR3 nucleotides are TGCGCCAGCAGCCAAGATATCCTGGGGGGACTAGCGGGAGGCCCACCCAGTGAGCAGTTCTTC.

The V gene is TRBV7-9, the J gene TRBJ2-7; possibly TRBD2 for D (6 bases). V lost 3 bases to trimming and J lost 4 bases, with 13 bases between them. The CDR3 runs to 14 residues. CDR1 SEHNR and CDR2 FQNEAQ come from the germline V gene (reference sequence). The CDR3 region is CASSFSSEGYEQYF. The DNA for the CDR3 is TGTGCCAGCAGCTTTTCGTCGGAGGGTTACGAGCAGTACTTC.

This chain joins TRBV2 and TRBJ1-5, with TRBD1 identical over 8 bases. The junction had 6 bases not matched to a gene; V was cut back by 6 bases and J by 2 bases. The CDR3 extends over 15 amino acids. Per germline, CDR1 SNHLY and CDR2 FYNNEI. This CDR3 is CASRNQGAGNQPQHF. CDR3 sequence (DNA): TGTGCCAGCAGGAACCAGGGGGCAGGCAATCAGCCCCAGCATTTT. Variable domain in full (rest from reference TRBV2 and TRBJ1-5): EPEVTQTPSHQVTQMGQEVILRCVPISNHLYFYWYRQILGQKVEFLVSFYNNEISEKSEIFDDQFSVERPDGSNFTLKIRSTKLEDSAMYFCASRNQGAGNQPQHFGDGTRLSIL.

The gene calls are TRBV3-1 (or the pseudogene TRBV3-2) and TRBJ1-6; 8 bases match TRBD1. Trimming cost V 0 bases and J 7 bases; bases outside gene matches: 11. Germline-derived CDR1 and CDR2 are LGHDT and YNNKEL (reference sequence). The CDR3 is 18 residues long. The CDR3 DNA reads as TGTGCCAGCAGCCAAGATTCCTCGACAGGGGTATTAAATTCACCCCTCCACTTT. It encodes CASSQDSSTGVLNSPLHF.

The CDR3: CASSSGGSYEQYF. DNA of the CDR3: TGTGCCAGCAGTTCCGGGGGTTCCTACGAGCAGTACTTC. The chain joins TRBV6-6 to TRBJ2-7; tentative D call: TRBD2 (6 bases). The length of the CDR3 is 13 residues. With 4 bases removed from V and 1 base from J, the gap between germline ends came to 8 bases. CDR1 is MNHNY and CDR2 is SVGAGI in the germline V gene (reference sequence).

The V call is TRBV5-5, the J call TRBJ2-1, with TRBD2 as a possible D gene (7 bases). Trimming shortened V by 6 bases and J by 2 bases, and 21 bases separated the two germline ends. The germline CDR1 and CDR2 sequences are SGHKS and YYEKEE (reference sequence). This CDR3 contains 17 residues. The CDR3 loop is CASTGAFSSGPYNEQFF. The DNA for the CDR3 is TGTGCCAGCACGGGGGCCTTTTCTAGCGGCCCCTACAATGAGCAGTTCTTC.